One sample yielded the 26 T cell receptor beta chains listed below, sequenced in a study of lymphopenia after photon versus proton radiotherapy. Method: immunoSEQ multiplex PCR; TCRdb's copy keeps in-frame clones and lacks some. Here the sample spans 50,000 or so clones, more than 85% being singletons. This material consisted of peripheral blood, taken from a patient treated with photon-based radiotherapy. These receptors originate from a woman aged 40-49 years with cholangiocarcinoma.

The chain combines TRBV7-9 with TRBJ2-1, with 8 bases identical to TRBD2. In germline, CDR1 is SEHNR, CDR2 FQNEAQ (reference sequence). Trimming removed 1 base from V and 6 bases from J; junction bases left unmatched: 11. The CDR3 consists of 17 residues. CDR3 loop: CASSLVPGGRFFNEQFF. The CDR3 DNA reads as TGTGCCAGCAGCTTAGTCCCTGGCGGGAGGTTTTTCAATGAGCAGTTCTTC. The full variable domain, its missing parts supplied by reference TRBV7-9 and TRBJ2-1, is DTGVSQNPRHKITKRGQNVTFRCDPISEHNRLYWYRQTLGQGPEFLTYFQNEAQLEKSRLLSDRFSAERPKGSFSTLEIQRTEQGDSAMYLCASSLVPGGRFFNEQFFGPGTRLTVL.

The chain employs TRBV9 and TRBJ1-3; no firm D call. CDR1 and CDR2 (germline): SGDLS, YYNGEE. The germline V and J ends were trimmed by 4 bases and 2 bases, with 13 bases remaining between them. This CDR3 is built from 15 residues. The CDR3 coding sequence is TGTGCCAGCAGCCGCGCCGGGGAAGCTGGAAACACCATATATTTT. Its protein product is CASSRAGEAGNTIYF.

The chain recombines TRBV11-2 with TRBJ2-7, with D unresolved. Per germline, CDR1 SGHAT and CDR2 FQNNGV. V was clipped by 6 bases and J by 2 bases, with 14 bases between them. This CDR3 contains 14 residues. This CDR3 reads CASRPGPGAYEQYF. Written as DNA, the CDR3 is TGTGCCAGCAGGCCAGGACCTGGAGCCTACGAGCAGTACTTC.

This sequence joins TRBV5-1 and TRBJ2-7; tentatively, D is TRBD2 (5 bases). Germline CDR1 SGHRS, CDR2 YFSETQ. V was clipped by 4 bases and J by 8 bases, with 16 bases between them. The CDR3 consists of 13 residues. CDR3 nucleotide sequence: TGCGCCAGCAGCCCCAGGTCCGGGGAAAAGCAGTACTTC. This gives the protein CASSPRSGEKQYF. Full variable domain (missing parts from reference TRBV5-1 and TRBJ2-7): KAGVTQTPRYLIKTRGQQVTLSCSPISGHRSVSWYQQTPGQGLQFLFEYFSETQRNKGNFPGRFSGRQFSNSRSEMNVSTLELGDSALYLCASSPRSGEKQYFGPGTRLTVT.

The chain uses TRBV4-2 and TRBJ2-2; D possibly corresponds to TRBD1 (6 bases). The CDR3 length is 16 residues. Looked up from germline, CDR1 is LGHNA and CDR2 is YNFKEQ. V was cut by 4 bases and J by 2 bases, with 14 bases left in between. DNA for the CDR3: TGTGCCAGCAGCCCCGGTTCAGGGGTCAACACCGGGGAGCTGTTTTTT. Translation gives CASSPGSGVNTGELFF.

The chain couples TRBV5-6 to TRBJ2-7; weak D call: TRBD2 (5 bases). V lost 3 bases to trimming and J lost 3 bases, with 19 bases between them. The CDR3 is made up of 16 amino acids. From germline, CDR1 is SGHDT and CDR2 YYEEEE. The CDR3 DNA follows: TGTGCCAGCAGCTGGGGTAGTGAGGTCGAGGGCTACGAGCAGTACTTC. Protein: CASSWGSEVEGYEQYF. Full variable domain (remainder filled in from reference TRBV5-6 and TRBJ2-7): DAGVTQSPTHLIKTRGQQVTLRCSPKSGHDTVSWYQQALGQGPQFIFQYYEEEERQRGNFPDRFSGHQFPNYSSELNVNALLLGDSALYLCASSWGSEVEGYEQYFGPGTRLTVT.

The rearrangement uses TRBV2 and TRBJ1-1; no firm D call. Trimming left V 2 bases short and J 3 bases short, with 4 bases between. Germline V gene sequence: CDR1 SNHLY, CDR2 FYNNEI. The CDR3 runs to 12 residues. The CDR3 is CASSEWDTEAFF. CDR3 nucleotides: TGTGCCAGCAGTGAATGGGACACTGAAGCTTTCTTT.

CDR3 bases: TGTGCCAGCAGCGTGGACAGACTCGTCACCGGGGAGCTGTTTTTT. As protein: CASSVDRLVTGELFF. This chain connects TRBV5-4 to TRBJ2-2, with D tentatively TRBD1 (6 bases). The ends were cut back, 4 bases at V and 4 bases at J, with 14 bases in the middle. The CDR3 totals 15 residues. The germline V gene has CDR1 SGHNT and CDR2 YYREEE (reference sequence).

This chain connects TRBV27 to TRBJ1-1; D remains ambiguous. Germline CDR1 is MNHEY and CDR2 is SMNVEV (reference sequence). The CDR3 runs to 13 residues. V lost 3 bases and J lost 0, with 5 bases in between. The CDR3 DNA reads TGTGCCAGCAGTTTGGGCATGAACACTGAAGCTTTCTTT. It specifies CASSLGMNTEAFF.

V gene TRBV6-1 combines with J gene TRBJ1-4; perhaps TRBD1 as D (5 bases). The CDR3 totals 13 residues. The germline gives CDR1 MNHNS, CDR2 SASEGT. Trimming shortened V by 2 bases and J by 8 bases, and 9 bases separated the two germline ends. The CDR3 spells CASSEWGSEKLFF. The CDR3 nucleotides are TGTGCCAGCAGTGAATGGGGGAGCGAAAAACTGTTTTTT.

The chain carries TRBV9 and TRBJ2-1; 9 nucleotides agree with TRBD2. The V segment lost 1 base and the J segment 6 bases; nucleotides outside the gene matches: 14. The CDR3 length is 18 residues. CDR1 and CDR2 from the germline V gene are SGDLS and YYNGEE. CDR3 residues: CASSVLGRERGARNEQFF. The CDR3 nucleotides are TGTGCCAGCAGCGTATTGGGGAGAGAGCGGGGGGCTCGCAATGAGCAGTTCTTC.

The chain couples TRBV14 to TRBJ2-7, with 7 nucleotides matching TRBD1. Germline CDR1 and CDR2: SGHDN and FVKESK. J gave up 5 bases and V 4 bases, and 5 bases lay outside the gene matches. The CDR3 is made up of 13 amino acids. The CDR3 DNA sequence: TGTGCCAGCAGCCGAGGGGGCGTGGACGAGCAGTACTTC. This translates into CASSRGGVDEQYF.

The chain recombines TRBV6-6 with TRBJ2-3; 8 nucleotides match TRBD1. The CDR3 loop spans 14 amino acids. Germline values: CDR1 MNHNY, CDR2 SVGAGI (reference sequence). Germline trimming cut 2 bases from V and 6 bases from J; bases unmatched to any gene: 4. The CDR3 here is CASSYTDRADTQYF. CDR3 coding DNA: TGTGCCAGCAGTTACACGGACAGGGCCGATACGCAGTATTTT.

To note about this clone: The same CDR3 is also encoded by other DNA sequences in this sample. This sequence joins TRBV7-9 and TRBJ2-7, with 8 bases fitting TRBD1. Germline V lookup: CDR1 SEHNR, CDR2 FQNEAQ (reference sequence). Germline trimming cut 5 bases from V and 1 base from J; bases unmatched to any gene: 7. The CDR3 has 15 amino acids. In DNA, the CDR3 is TGTGCCAGCAGCGTTGGACAGGGCGTTTCCTACGAGCAGTACTTC. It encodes CASSVGQGVSYEQYF. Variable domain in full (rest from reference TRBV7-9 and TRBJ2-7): DTGVSQNPRHKITKRGQNVTFRCDPISEHNRLYWYRQTLGQGPEFLTYFQNEAQLEKSRLLSDRFSAERPKGSFSTLEIQRTEQGDSAMYLCASSVGQGVSYEQYFGPGTRLTVT.

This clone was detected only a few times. CDR3 nucleotides: TGTGCTAGTGCCCTGAACACTGAAGCTTTCTTT. Protein sequence: CASALNTEAFF. This chain connects TRBV12-5 to TRBJ1-1; D is unresolved. The ends were cut back, 7 bases at V and 0 bases at J, with 3 bases in the middle. The CDR3 sequence is 11 residues long. Germline-derived CDR1 and CDR2 are LGHNT and FRNRAP.

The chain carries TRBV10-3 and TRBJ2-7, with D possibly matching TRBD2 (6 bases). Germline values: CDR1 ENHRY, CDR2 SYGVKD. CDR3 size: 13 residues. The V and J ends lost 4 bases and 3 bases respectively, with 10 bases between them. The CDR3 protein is CAISGGTHYEQYF. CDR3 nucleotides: TGTGCCATCAGTGGCGGGACCCACTACGAGCAGTACTTC.

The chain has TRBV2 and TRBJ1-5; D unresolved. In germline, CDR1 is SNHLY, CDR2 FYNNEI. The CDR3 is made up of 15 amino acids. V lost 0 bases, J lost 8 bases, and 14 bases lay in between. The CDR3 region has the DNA TGTGCCAGCAGTGAAGCGCGGAGGCTAGTTGAGCCCCAGCATTTT. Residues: CASSEARRLVEPQHF.

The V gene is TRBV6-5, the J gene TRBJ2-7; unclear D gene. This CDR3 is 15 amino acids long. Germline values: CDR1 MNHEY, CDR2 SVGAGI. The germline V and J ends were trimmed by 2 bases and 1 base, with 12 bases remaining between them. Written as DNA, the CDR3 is TGTGCCAGCAGTTACGGGCAGCAAGTATCCTACGAGCAGTACTTC. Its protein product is CASSYGQQVSYEQYF.

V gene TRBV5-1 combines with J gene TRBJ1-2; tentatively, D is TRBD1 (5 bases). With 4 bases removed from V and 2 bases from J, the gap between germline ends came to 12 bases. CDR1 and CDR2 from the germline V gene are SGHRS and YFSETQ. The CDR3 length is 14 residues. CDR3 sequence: CASSGGDVNYGYTF. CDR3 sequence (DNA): TGCGCCAGCAGCGGGGGAGATGTAAACTATGGCTACACCTTC. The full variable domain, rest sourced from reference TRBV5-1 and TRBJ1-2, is KAGVTQTPRYLIKTRGQQVTLSCSPISGHRSVSWYQQTPGQGLQFLFEYFSETQRNKGNFPGRFSGRQFSNSRSEMNVSTLELGDSALYLCASSGGDVNYGYTFGSGTRLTVV.

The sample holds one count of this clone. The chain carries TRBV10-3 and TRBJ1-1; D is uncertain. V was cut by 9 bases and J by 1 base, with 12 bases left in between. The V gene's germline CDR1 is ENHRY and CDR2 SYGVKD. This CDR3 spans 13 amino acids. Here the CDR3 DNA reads TGTGCCATTAGTACCCCAGAGAACACTGAAGCTTTCTTT. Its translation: CAISTPENTEAFF.

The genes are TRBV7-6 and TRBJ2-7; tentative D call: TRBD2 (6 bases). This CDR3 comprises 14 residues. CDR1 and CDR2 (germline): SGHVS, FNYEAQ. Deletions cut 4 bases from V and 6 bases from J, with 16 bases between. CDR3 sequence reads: CASSSRRELAEQYF. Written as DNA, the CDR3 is TGTGCCAGCAGCTCTCGCCGGGAGCTCGCCGAGCAGTACTTC.

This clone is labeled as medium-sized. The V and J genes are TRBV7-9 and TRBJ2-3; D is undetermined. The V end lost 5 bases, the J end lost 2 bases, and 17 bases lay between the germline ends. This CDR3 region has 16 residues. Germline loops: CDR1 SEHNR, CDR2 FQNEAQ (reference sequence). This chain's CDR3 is CASSPFQGPFTDTQYF. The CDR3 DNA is TGTGCCAGCAGCCCCTTCCAAGGACCCTTCACAGATACGCAGTATTTT.

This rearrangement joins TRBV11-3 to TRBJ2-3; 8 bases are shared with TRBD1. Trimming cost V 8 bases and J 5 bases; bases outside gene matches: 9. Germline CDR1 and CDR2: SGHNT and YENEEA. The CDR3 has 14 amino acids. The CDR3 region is CASASQGDGDTQYF. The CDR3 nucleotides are TGTGCCAGCGCCTCACAGGGGGACGGAGATACGCAGTATTTT.

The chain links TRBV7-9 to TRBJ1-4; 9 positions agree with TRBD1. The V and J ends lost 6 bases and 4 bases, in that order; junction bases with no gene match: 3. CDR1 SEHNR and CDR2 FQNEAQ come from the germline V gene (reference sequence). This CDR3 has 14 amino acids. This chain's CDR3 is CASSLTGGNEKLFF. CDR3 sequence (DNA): TGTGCCAGCAGTTTGACAGGGGGTAATGAAAAACTGTTTTTT.

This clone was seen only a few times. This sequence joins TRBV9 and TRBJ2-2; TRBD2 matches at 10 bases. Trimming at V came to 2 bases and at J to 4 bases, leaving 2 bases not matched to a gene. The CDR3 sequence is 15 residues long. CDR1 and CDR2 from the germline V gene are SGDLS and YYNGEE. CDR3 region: CASSVVAGGTGELFF. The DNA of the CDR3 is TGTGCCAGCAGCGTGGTAGCGGGAGGCACCGGGGAGCTGTTTTTT.

CDR3 residues: CASSELAGGLREQFF. CDR3 nucleotides: TGCGCCAGCAGTGAGCTAGCGGGGGGTCTACGTGAGCAGTTCTTC. This chain links TRBV10-1 with TRBJ2-1; TRBD2 aligns across 11 bases. The junction had 6 bases not matched to a gene; V was cut back by 2 bases and J by 9 bases. Looked up from germline, CDR1 is WNHNN and CDR2 is SYGVQD (reference sequence). This CDR3 spans 15 amino acids.